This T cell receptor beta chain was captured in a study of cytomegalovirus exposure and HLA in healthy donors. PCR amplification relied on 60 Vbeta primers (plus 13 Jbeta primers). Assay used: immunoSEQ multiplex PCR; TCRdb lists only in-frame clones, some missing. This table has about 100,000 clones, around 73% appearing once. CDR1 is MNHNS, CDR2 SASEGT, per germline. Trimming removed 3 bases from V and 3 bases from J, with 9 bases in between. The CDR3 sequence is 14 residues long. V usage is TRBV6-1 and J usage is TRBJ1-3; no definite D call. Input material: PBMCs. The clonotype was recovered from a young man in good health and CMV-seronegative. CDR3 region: CASSDGSFGNTIYF. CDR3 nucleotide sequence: TGTGCCAGCAGTGACGGGAGTTTTGGAAACACCATATATTTT.